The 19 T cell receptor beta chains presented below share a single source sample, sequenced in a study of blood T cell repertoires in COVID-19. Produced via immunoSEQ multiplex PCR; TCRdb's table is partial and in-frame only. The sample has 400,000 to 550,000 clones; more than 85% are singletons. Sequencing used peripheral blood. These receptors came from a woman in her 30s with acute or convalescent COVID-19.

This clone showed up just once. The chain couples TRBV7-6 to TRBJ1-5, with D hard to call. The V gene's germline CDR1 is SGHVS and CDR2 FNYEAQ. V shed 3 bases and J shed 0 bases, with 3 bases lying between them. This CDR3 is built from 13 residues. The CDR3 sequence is CASSFNSNQPQHF. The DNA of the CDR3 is TGTGCCAGCAGCTTTAATAGCAATCAGCCCCAGCATTTT.

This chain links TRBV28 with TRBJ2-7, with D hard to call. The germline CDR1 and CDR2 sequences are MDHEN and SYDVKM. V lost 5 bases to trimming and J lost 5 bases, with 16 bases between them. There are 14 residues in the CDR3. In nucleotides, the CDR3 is TGTGCCAGCAGTCCCATAGGAGTTGGCGACGAGCAGTACTTC. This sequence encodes CASSPIGVGDEQYF.

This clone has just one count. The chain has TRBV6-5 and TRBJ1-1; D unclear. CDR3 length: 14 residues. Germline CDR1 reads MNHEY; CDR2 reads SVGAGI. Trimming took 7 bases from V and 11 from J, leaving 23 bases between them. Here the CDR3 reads CASTPFVGSVRAFF. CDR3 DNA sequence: TGTGCCAGCACTCCCTTCGTGGGTAGTGTGCGGGCTTTCTTT.

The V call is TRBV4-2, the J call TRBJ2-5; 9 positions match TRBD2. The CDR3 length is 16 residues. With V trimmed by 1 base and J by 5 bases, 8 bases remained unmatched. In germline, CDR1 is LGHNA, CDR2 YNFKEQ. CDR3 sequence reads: CASSQVSGGNEETQYF. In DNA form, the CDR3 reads TGTGCCAGCAGCCAAGTAAGCGGGGGGAACGAGGAGACCCAGTACTTC.

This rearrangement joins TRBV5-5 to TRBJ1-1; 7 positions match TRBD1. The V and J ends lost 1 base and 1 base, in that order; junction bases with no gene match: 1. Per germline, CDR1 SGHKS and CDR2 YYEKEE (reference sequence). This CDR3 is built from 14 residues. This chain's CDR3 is CASSLTGANTEAFF. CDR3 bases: TGTGCCAGCAGCTTGACAGGGGCGAACACTGAAGCTTTCTTT. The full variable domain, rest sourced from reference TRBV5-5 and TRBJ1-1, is DAGVTQSPTHLIKTRGQQVTLRCSPISGHKSVSWYQQVLGQGPQFIFQYYEKEERGRGNFPDRFSARQFPNYSSELNVNALLLGDSALYLCASSLTGANTEAFFGQGTRLTVV.

As DNA, the CDR3 is TGTGCCAGTAGTCCTCGACAGACCTCCTATAATTCACCCCTCCACTTT. Translating it yields CASSPRQTSYNSPLHF. This chain uses TRBV19 with TRBJ1-6; tentative D call: TRBD1 (5 bases). Germline values: CDR1 LNHDA, CDR2 SQIVND (reference sequence). The ends were cut back, 5 bases at V and 0 bases at J, with 11 bases in the middle. This CDR3 is built from 16 residues.

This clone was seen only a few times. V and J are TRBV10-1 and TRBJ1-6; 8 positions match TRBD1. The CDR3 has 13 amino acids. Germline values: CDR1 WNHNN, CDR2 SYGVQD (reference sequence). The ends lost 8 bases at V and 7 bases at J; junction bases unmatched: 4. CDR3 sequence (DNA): TGCGCCAGCCAGACAGGGGCCAATTCACCCCTCCACTTT. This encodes CASQTGANSPLHF.

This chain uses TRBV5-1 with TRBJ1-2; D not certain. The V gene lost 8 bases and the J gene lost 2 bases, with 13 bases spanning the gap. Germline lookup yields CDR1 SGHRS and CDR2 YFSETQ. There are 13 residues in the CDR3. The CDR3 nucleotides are TGCGCCAGTAAGCCGGGAAACAACTATGGCTACACCTTC. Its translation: CASKPGNNYGYTF.

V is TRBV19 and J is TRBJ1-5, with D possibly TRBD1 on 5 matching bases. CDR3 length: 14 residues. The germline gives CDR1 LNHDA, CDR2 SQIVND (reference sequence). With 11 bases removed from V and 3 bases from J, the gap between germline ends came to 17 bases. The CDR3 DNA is TGTGCCTCCTCCAACAGGAGGGTCAATCAGCCCCAGCATTTT. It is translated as CASSNRRVNQPQHF.

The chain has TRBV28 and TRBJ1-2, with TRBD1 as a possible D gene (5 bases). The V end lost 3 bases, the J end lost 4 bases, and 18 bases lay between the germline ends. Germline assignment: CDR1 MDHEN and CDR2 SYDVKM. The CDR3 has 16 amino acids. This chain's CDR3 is CASSFGGAQYGYGYTF. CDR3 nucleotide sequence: TGTGCCAGCAGTTTCGGCGGGGCCCAATATGGCTATGGCTACACCTTC.

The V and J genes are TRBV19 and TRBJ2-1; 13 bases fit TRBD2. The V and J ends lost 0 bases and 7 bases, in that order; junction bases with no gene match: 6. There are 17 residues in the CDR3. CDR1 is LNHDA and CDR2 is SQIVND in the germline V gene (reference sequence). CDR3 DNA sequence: TGTGCCAGTAGTATAGACATAACTAGCGGGGGGGAAAATGAGCAGTTCTTC. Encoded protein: CASSIDITSGGENEQFF.

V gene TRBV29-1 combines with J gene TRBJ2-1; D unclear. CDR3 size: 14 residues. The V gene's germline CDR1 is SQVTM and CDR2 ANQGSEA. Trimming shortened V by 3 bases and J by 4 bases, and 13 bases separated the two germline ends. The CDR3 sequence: CSVDGTDKYNEQFF. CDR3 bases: TGCAGCGTTGATGGAACAGACAAATACAATGAGCAGTTCTTC.

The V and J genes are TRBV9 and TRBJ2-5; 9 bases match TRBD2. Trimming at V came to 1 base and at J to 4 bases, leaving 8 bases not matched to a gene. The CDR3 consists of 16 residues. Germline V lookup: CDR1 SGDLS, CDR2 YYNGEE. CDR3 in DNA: TGTGCCAGCAGCGTAACGGGCGCGGGGGGGCTAGAGACCCAGTACTTC. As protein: CASSVTGAGGLETQYF.

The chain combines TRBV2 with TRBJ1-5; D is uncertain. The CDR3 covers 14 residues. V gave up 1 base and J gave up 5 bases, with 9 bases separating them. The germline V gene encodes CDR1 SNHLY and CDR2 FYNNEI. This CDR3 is CASSEVLADQPQHF. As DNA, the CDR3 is TGTGCCAGCAGTGAAGTTTTGGCCGATCAGCCCCAGCATTTT. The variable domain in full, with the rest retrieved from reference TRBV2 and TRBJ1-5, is EPEVTQTPSHQVTQMGQEVILRCVPISNHLYFYWYRQILGQKVEFLVSFYNNEISEKSEIFDDQFSVERPDGSNFTLKIRSTKLEDSAMYFCASSEVLADQPQHFGDGTRLSIL.

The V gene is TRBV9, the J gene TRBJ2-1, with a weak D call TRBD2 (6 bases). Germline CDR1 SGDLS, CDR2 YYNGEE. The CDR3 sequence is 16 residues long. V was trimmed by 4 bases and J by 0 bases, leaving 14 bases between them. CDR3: CASSTGLSHSYNEQFF. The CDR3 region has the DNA TGTGCCAGCAGCACCGGACTATCCCACTCCTACAATGAGCAGTTCTTC.

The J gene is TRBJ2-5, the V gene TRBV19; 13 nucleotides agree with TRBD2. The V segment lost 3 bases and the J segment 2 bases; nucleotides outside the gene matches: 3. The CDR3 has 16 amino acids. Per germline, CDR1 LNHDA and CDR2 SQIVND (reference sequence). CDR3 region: CASSMGLAGTQETQYF. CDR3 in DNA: TGTGCCAGTAGTATGGGACTAGCGGGAACACAAGAGACCCAGTACTTC.

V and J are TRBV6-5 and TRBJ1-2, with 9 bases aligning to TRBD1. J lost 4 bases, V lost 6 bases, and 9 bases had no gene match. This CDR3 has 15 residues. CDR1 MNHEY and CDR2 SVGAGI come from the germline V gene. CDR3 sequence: CASRPTGGKGYGYTF. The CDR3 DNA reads TGTGCCAGCAGACCGACAGGGGGGAAAGGCTATGGCTACACCTTC.

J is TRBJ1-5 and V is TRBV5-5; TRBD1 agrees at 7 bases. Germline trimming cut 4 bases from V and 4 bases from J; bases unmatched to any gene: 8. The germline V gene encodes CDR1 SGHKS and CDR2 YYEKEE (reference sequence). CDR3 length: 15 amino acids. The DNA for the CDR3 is TGTGCCAGCAGCACGGGGGACAGTCGAAATCAGCCCCAGCATTTT. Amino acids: CASSTGDSRNQPQHF.

The CDR3 sequence is CASSLPPGDTQYF. CDR3 bases: TGTGCCAGCAGCCTTCCACCGGGAGATACGCAGTATTTT. J is TRBJ2-3 and V is TRBV4-2; D unresolved. Deletions cut 4 bases from V and 5 bases from J, with 10 bases between. Germline CDR1 and CDR2: LGHNA and YNFKEQ. The CDR3 has 13 residues.